The 29 T cell receptor beta chains below all came from one sample that was sequenced in a study of OX40 agonist ivuxolimab in advanced cancers. Profiled with immunoSEQ multiplex PCR; TCRdb holds only in-frame clones, not every one. The table lists some 70,000 clones, around 90% of them singletons. Material: CD4+ or CD8+ T cells sorted from blood, obtained in a trial of the OX40 agonist ivuxolimab. The receptors shown here come from an adult with an advanced solid tumor such as melanoma, head and neck, liver or kidney cancer.

This clone was counted a few times. The rearrangement joins TRBV2 to TRBJ1-4, with unresolved D. Germline V gene sequence: CDR1 SNHLY, CDR2 FYNNEI. V was shortened by 6 bases and J by 12 bases, with 14 bases between the two germline ends. CDR3 length: 12 residues. The CDR3 DNA sequence: TGTGCCAGCAGAAGGACCGGGATGGAACTGTTTTTT. Translated, it gives CASRRTGMELFF.

This clone was seen only a few times. The V call is TRBV6-5, the J call TRBJ2-5; TRBD1 is a possible D gene (6 bases). This CDR3 contains 15 residues. Trimming stripped 6 bases from V and 0 bases from J, with 14 bases between. The germline V gene encodes CDR1 MNHEY and CDR2 SVGAGI. DNA for the CDR3: TGTGCCAGCAGATTTCTTCAGGGGAACCAAGAGACCCAGTACTTC. It codes for CASRFLQGNQETQYF.

The chain employs TRBV25-1 and TRBJ2-5, with TRBD2 as a possible D gene (5 bases). This CDR3 has 13 residues. Germline assignment: CDR1 MGHDK and CDR2 SYGVNS. V dropped 2 bases and J dropped 5 bases, with 9 bases sitting between them. In nucleotides, the CDR3 is TGTGCCAGCAGTGAAAGCGGCCGTGAGACCCAGTACTTC. This gives the protein CASSESGRETQYF. Full variable domain (missing parts from reference TRBV25-1 and TRBJ2-5): EADIYQTPRYLVIGTGKKITLECSQTMGHDKMYWYQQDPGMELHLIHYSYGVNSTEKGDLSSESTVSRIRTEHFPLTLESARPSHTSQYLCASSESGRETQYFGPGTRLLVL.

J is TRBJ1-2 and V is TRBV2, with D perhaps TRBD1 (5 bases). V was cut by 1 base and J by 6 bases, with 12 bases left in between. Looked up from germline, CDR1 is SNHLY and CDR2 is FYNNEI. This CDR3 is built from 14 residues. The CDR3 DNA reads TGTGCCAGCAGTGAAGGCCTCTCGGGGCATGGCTACACCTTC. Its translation: CASSEGLSGHGYTF.

V and J are TRBV13 and TRBJ2-5; TRBD1 agrees at 9 bases. Per the germline V gene, CDR1 is PRHDT and CDR2 is FYEKMQ (reference sequence). The CDR3 has 14 amino acids. J lost 6 bases, V lost 5 bases, and 7 bases had no gene match. For the CDR3, the DNA is TGTGCCAGCAGCAGATGGACAGGGGTAAAGACCCAGTACTTC. Amino acids: CASSRWTGVKTQYF.

In DNA form, the CDR3 reads TGTGCCAGCAGCTGGACCCCCATGGCAGATACGCAGTATTTT. Amino acids: CASSWTPMADTQYF. V usage is TRBV2 and J usage is TRBJ2-3; D gene unclear. Germline values: CDR1 SNHLY, CDR2 FYNNEI. V was pared by 6 bases and J by 4 bases, with 14 bases between. The CDR3 is made up of 14 amino acids.

The chain has TRBV11-1 and TRBJ2-1, with TRBD2 as a possible D gene (5 bases). Germline V lookup: CDR1 SGHAT, CDR2 FQDESV (reference sequence). CDR3 length equals 15 residues. V was cut by 2 bases and J by 2 bases, with 10 bases left in between. This CDR3 reads CASSLQSGPYNEQFF. The CDR3 DNA is TGTGCCAGCAGCTTACAAAGCGGTCCCTACAATGAGCAGTTCTTC.

The gene calls are TRBV7-2 and TRBJ1-5; D gene uncertain. Germline-derived CDR1 and CDR2 are SGHTA and FQGNSA. V was shortened by 10 bases and J by 3 bases, with 13 bases between the two germline ends. This CDR3 has 13 residues. The CDR3 DNA reads as TGTGCCACTGGGGAGCAGTCCAATCAGCCCCAGCATTTT. Translated: CATGEQSNQPQHF.

This chain links TRBV6-1 with TRBJ2-7, with D perhaps TRBD2 (6 bases). V was pared by 8 bases and J by 4 bases, with 21 bases between. This CDR3 is built from 15 residues. Germline loops: CDR1 MNHNS, CDR2 SASEGT. The CDR3 nucleotides read TGTGCCAGCGAAAACACAGGAGGAGGGTTATACGAGCAGTACTTC. Translated: CASENTGGGLYEQYF.

The V call is TRBV19, the J call TRBJ1-5; a weak D match, TRBD1 (6 bases). The CDR3 covers 13 residues. The V end was cut by 7 bases, the J end by 5 bases, with 12 bases between. Germline V gives CDR1 LNHDA, CDR2 SQIVND (reference sequence). CDR3 bases: TGTGCCAGTAAGGGGGAGGGATATCAGCCCCAGCATTTT. Translating it yields CASKGEGYQPQHF.

The chain employs TRBV4-1 and TRBJ1-5; TRBD1 matches 7 bases. The trim removed 1 base at V and 0 bases at J, leaving 9 bases unmatched. The CDR3 runs 18 residues. Germline-derived CDR1 and CDR2 are MGHRA and YSYEKL. The CDR3 region has the DNA TGCGCCAGCAGCCAAGCCCAAGGGACAGCAGATAGCAATCAGCCCCAGCATTTT. It translates to CASSQAQGTADSNQPQHF.

The V call is TRBV11-2, the J call TRBJ2-7; D may be TRBD1 (6 bases). V was shortened by 5 bases and J by 6 bases, with 17 bases between the two germline ends. This CDR3 is 14 amino acids long. Germline values: CDR1 SGHAT, CDR2 FQNNGV. The CDR3 spells CASSARDIRGEQYF. The CDR3 DNA reads as TGTGCCAGCAGCGCCCGGGACATTAGAGGCGAGCAGTACTTC.

The J gene is TRBJ1-2, the V gene TRBV9; D is ambiguous. With 4 bases removed from V and 8 bases from J, the gap between germline ends came to 12 bases. Germline values: CDR1 SGDLS, CDR2 YYNGEE. The CDR3 runs to 12 residues. The CDR3 sequence is CASSPTFQGYTF. In DNA, the CDR3 is TGTGCCAGCAGCCCAACCTTCCAAGGCTACACCTTC.

The chain is built from TRBV25-1 and TRBJ1-4; 7 nucleotides align to TRBD1. The CDR3 sequence is 15 residues long. J lost 6 bases, V lost 1 base, and 5 bases had no gene match. CDR1 and CDR2 (germline): MGHDK, SYGVNS. CDR3 residues: CASSEFKGADEKLFF. CDR3 bases: TGTGCCAGCAGTGAATTTAAGGGGGCAGATGAAAAACTGTTTTTT.

This clone was counted between two and nine times. The V call is TRBV5-1, the J call TRBJ2-7; 7 bases are shared with TRBD2. The trim removed 3 bases at V and 3 bases at J, leaving 9 bases unmatched. In germline, CDR1 is SGHRS, CDR2 YFSETQ. This CDR3 region has 15 residues. The CDR3 DNA is TGCGCCAGCAGCTGGGGGGGGACCCTAAACTACGAGCAGTACTTC. Protein: CASSWGGTLNYEQYF.

The genes are TRBV4-1 and TRBJ2-1; 11 bases line up with TRBD2. The CDR3 length is 15 residues. Germline V lookup: CDR1 MGHRA, CDR2 YSYEKL. V trimming: 10 bases; J trimming: 5 bases; junction bases outside the gene matches: 10. The chain's CDR3 is CATAGLAGGHNEQFF. The CDR3 coding sequence is TGCGCCACCGCTGGTCTAGCGGGAGGACACAATGAGCAGTTCTTC.

The chain recombines TRBV6-5 with TRBJ1-5; 7 nucleotides agree with TRBD1. The CDR3 length is 13 residues. The germline gives CDR1 MNHEY, CDR2 SVGAGI. V gave up 10 bases and J gave up 3 bases; unmatched junction bases: 6. Written as DNA, the CDR3 is TGTGCCACCCAGACAGGGCTCAATCAGCCCCAGCATTTT. It yields the protein CATQTGLNQPQHF.

V is TRBV6-6 and J is TRBJ2-7; no definite D call. The V and J ends lost 6 bases and 6 bases respectively, with 9 bases between them. The length of the CDR3 is 11 residues. Germline assignment: CDR1 MNHNY and CDR2 SVGAGI (reference sequence). CDR3: CASRSRVEQYF. For the CDR3, the DNA is TGTGCCAGCAGAAGTAGGGTCGAGCAGTACTTC.

This chain joins TRBV29-1 and TRBJ2-3; no definite D call. V lost 6 bases, J lost 0 bases, and 13 bases lay in between. Germline V gene data show CDR1 as SQVTM and CDR2 as ANQGSEA. The CDR3 spans 14 residues. CDR3 residues: CSVATGSSTDTQYF. CDR3 in DNA: TGCAGCGTCGCCACCGGGTCTAGCACAGATACGCAGTATTTT.

The rearrangement uses TRBV5-1 and TRBJ2-2; D is perhaps TRBD1 or TRBD2 (5 bases each). Trimming removed 6 bases from V and 8 bases from J, with 17 bases in between. Germline V gene sequence: CDR1 SGHRS, CDR2 YFSETQ. The CDR3 consists of 14 residues. CDR3 DNA: TGCGCCAGCATCCGGGACGCCCCAATTGGGGAGCTGTTTTTT. This sequence encodes CASIRDAPIGELFF.

This chain links TRBV2 with TRBJ2-7; D is uncertain. From germline, CDR1 is SNHLY and CDR2 FYNNEI. The CDR3 totals 12 residues. Trimming stripped 4 bases from V and 2 bases from J, with 6 bases between. CDR3 amino acids: CASSVNPYEQYF. In DNA, the CDR3 is TGTGCCAGCAGTGTTAACCCCTACGAGCAGTACTTC.

The rearrangement uses TRBV10-3 and TRBJ2-2; D gene unclear. Deletions cut 4 bases from V and 1 base from J, with 4 bases between. This CDR3 is 13 amino acids long. CDR1 ENHRY and CDR2 SYGVKD come from the germline V gene. The CDR3 DNA reads as TGTGCCATCAGTGCCCTGAACACCGGGGAGCTGTTTTTT. It translates to CAISALNTGELFF.

The genes are TRBV30 and TRBJ1-6; D is unresolved. Trimming pared 3 bases from V and 5 bases from J, leaving 5 bases between. The CDR3 loop spans 12 amino acids. CDR1 is GTSNPN and CDR2 is SVGIG in the germline V gene (reference sequence). The CDR3 loop reads CAWRSNNSPLHF. The CDR3 region has the DNA TGTGCCTGGAGATCCAATAATTCACCCCTCCACTTT.

Only one count was recorded for this clone. The chain employs TRBV30 and TRBJ2-3; D might be TRBD2 (5 bases). CDR1 GTSNPN and CDR2 SVGIG come from the germline V gene (reference sequence). Trimming left V 1 base short and J 5 bases short, with 19 bases between. This CDR3 spans 16 amino acids. DNA for the CDR3: TGTGCCTGGAGTGGATCTGCGCTTTCCCGGGGAGATACGCAGTATTTT. Encoded protein: CAWSGSALSRGDTQYF.

The chain uses TRBV9 and TRBJ2-1, with D unclear. This CDR3 has 16 amino acids. V was cut by 0 bases and J by 0 bases, with 10 bases left in between. CDR1 and CDR2 (germline): SGDLS, YYNGEE. The CDR3 protein is CASSVVGSLSYNEQFF. The CDR3, as DNA: TGTGCCAGCAGCGTAGTCGGATCCCTCTCCTACAATGAGCAGTTCTTC.

This clone was detected once. V and J are TRBV7-9 and TRBJ2-1; D unclear. The CDR3 totals 12 residues. V lost 1 base and J lost 10, with 8 bases in between. From germline, CDR1 is SEHNR and CDR2 FQNEAQ (reference sequence). The CDR3 sequence: CASSLELIEQFF. CDR3 in DNA: TGTGCCAGCAGCTTAGAGTTAATCGAGCAGTTCTTC.

The gene calls are TRBV30 and TRBJ1-5, with TRBD1 identical over 7 bases. V lost 0 bases to trimming and J lost 4 bases; unmatched junction nucleotides: 3. Germline V gene lookup returns CDR1 GTSNPN and CDR2 SVGIG (reference sequence). The CDR3 has 14 amino acids. CDR3 residues: CAWSVGQANQPQHF. Here the CDR3 DNA reads TGTGCCTGGAGTGTAGGACAGGCTAATCAGCCCCAGCATTTT.

V gene TRBV7-9 combines with J gene TRBJ2-1; 9 nucleotides match TRBD2. The CDR3 runs to 18 residues. Germline V gene sequence: CDR1 SEHNR, CDR2 FQNEAQ (reference sequence). After removal of 2 bases from V and 1 base from J, the junction contained 9 bases not matched to a gene. CDR3 nucleotides: TGTGCCAGCAGCTTAAATGGCGGGGGGGCCAGTTCCTACAATGAGCAGTTCTTC. As protein: CASSLNGGGASSYNEQFF. Variable domain in full (rest from reference TRBV7-9 and TRBJ2-1): DTGVSQNPRHKITKRGQNVTFRCDPISEHNRLYWYRQTLGQGPEFLTYFQNEAQLEKSRLLSDRFSAERPKGSFSTLEIQRTEQGDSAMYLCASSLNGGGASSYNEQFFGPGTRLTVL.

The J gene is TRBJ2-3, the V gene TRBV18, with no clear D. Germline CDR1 is KGHSH and CDR2 is LQKENI. This CDR3 has 15 amino acids. V was trimmed by 5 bases and J by 0 bases, leaving 12 bases between them. The CDR3 nucleotides are TGTGCCAGCTCAAACAGCCAAACTAGCACAGATACGCAGTATTTT. This sequence encodes CASSNSQTSTDTQYF.